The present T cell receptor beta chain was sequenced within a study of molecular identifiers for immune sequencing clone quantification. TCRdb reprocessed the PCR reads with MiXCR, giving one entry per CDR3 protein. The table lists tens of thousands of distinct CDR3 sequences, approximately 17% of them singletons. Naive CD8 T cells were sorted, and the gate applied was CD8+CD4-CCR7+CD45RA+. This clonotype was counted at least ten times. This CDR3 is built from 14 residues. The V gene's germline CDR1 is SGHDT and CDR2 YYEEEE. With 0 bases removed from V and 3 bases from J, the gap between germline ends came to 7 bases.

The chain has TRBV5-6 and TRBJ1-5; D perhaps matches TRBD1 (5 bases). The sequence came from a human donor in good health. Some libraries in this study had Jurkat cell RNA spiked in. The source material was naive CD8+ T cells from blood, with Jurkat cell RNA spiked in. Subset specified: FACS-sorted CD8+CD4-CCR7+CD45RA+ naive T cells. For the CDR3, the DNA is TGTGCCAGCAGCTTGGGACAGCCCAATCAGCCCCAGCATTTT. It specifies CASSLGQPNQPQHF.